The next 16 T cell receptor beta chains were all read from a single sample in a study of T-cell memory formation after mild COVID-19. MiXCR, run by TCRdb on the 5' RACE reads, gives a single entry per CDR3 protein. The sample holds approximately 260,000 distinct CDR3 sequences, about a sixth seen once. Sequencing input: PBMCs or a T cell subset sorted from them (not recorded which). The source of these receptors is a man aged 18 to 30 who had mild COVID-19 (a few samples of this study predate the infection). Cell type and time point are not known.

V is TRBV10-3 and J is TRBJ1-2; D may be TRBD1 (5 bases). The ends were cut back, 1 base at V and 0 bases at J, with 9 bases in the middle. This CDR3 contains 15 residues. Germline V lookup: CDR1 ENHRY, CDR2 SYGVKD. The CDR3: CAISELDTANYGYTF. The DNA of the CDR3 is TGTGCCATCAGTGAGTTGGACACAGCTAACTATGGCTACACCTTC.

This clonotype has only a few counts. The chain links TRBV6-6 to TRBJ2-5; the D is unclear. Germline V gene sequence: CDR1 MNHNY, CDR2 SVGAGI (reference sequence). Trimming took 4 bases from V and 2 from J, leaving 14 bases between them. The length of the CDR3 is 15 residues. CDR3 nucleotide sequence: TGTGCCAGCAGTTCGCATACTGCCGGTCAAGAGACCCAGTACTTC. It encodes CASSSHTAGQETQYF.

There are many counts of this clonotype. V usage is TRBV7-2 and J usage is TRBJ1-1; 7 positions match TRBD1. The germline V gene encodes CDR1 SGHTA and CDR2 FQGNSA. This CDR3 comprises 14 residues. Losses at the gene ends were 4 bases for V and 12 bases for J; bases not matched to a gene: 14. CDR3 residues: CASSSQGGSGATFF. The CDR3 DNA reads TGTGCCAGCAGCTCGCAGGGGGGATCAGGAGCGACTTTCTTT.

The chain has TRBV20-1 and TRBJ2-1, with 11 bases lining up with TRBD2. The germline V gene encodes CDR1 DFQATT and CDR2 SNEGSKA (reference sequence). The CDR3 covers 17 residues. J lost 8 bases, V lost 0 bases, and 12 bases had no gene match. The CDR3 spells CSARDPPMTSGVYEQFF. CDR3 sequence (DNA): TGCAGTGCTAGAGACCCGCCGATGACTAGCGGGGTCTATGAGCAGTTCTTC.

V and J are TRBV12-3 or TRBV12-4 and TRBJ2-7; perhaps TRBD1 as D (6 bases). Between the trimmed V and J ends, which lost 4 bases and 11 bases, there was a span of 27 bases. This CDR3 has 16 amino acids. Here the CDR3 reads CASSSPVGASNLLKYF. CDR3 DNA: TGTGCCAGCAGTTCTCCGGTGGGGGCGAGCAACCTCCTAAAGTACTTC.

Ten or more counts support this clonotype. V gene TRBV7-9 combines with J gene TRBJ2-1, with a weak D call TRBD2 (6 bases). In germline, CDR1 is SEHNR, CDR2 FQNEAQ (reference sequence). The CDR3 runs to 13 residues. V lost 0 bases to trimming and J lost 10 bases, with 10 bases between them. The CDR3 region is CASSLAGGGEQFF. CDR3 coding DNA: TGTGCCAGCAGCTTAGCGGGAGGTGGGGAGCAGTTCTTC.

This clonotype was found many times. The V gene is TRBV29-1, the J gene TRBJ1-2; weak D call: TRBD1 (5 bases). The CDR3 contains 12 residues. The V end lost 6 bases, the J end lost 1 base, and 9 bases lay between the germline ends. CDR1 and CDR2 (germline): SQVTM, ANQGSEA. This chain's CDR3 is CSVGDGNYGYTF. The CDR3 bases are TGCAGCGTGGGGGACGGTAACTATGGCTACACCTTC.

The chain joins TRBV20-1 to TRBJ1-4; 7 positions agree with TRBD1. Per germline, CDR1 DFQATT and CDR2 SNEGSKA (reference sequence). The CDR3 extends over 15 amino acids. V was pared by 0 bases and J by 3 bases, with 4 bases of the junction left unmatched. The CDR3: CSARDRDSPNEKLFF. As DNA, the CDR3 is TGCAGTGCTAGAGACCGGGACAGTCCTAATGAAAAACTGTTTTTT.

This clonotype occurred once. The chain combines TRBV20-1 with TRBJ1-2, with 7 bases matching TRBD1. Germline V gene data show CDR1 as DFQATT and CDR2 as SNEGSKA (reference sequence). This CDR3 is 16 amino acids long. Unmatched junction bases numbered 14, after V lost 3 bases and J lost 4 bases. This CDR3 reads CSARGISGQPTYGYTF. CDR3 nucleotides: TGCAGTGCTAGGGGAATTTCGGGACAGCCAACCTATGGCTACACCTTC.

The V call is TRBV6-5, the J call TRBJ2-3, with D perhaps TRBD1 or TRBD2 (6 bases each). The CDR3 is 17 amino acids. CDR1 and CDR2 (germline): MNHEY, SVGAGI. V was shortened by 0 bases and J by 3 bases, with 16 bases between the two germline ends. Here the CDR3 DNA reads TGTGCCAGCAGTTACTCGATTTGGGGGGCGCTGACAGATACGCAGTATTTT. Amino acids: CASSYSIWGALTDTQYF.

Only a few counts were recorded for this clonotype. The V gene is TRBV4-3, the J gene TRBJ2-1; D gene unclear. The CDR3 is 13 residues long. V gave up 1 base and J gave up 9 bases, with 10 bases separating them. Germline V gene data show CDR1 as LGHNA and CDR2 as YSLEER. CDR3 in amino acids: CASSQVGTGEQFF. In DNA, the CDR3 is TGCGCCAGCAGCCAAGTAGGAACCGGTGAGCAGTTCTTC.

In its sample, this clonotype was seen a few times. This sequence joins TRBV7-9 and TRBJ2-3; no definite D call. The CDR3 consists of 16 residues. The germline gives CDR1 SEHNR, CDR2 FQNEAQ (reference sequence). V was clipped by 2 bases and J by 0 bases, with 12 bases between them. CDR3 nucleotide sequence: TGTGCCAGCAGCTTAAGGAGAACCTCTAGCACAGATACGCAGTATTTT. Its translation is CASSLRRTSSTDTQYF. Variable domain in full (rest from reference TRBV7-9 and TRBJ2-3): DTGVSQNPRHKITKRGQNVTFRCDPISEHNRLYWYRQTLGQGPEFLTYFQNEAQLEKSRLLSDRFSAERPKGSFSTLEIQRTEQGDSAMYLCASSLRRTSSTDTQYFGPGTRLTVL.

This clonotype was seen more than once but under ten times. The genes are TRBV6-6 and TRBJ1-2, with D perhaps TRBD1 (6 bases). Germline-derived CDR1 and CDR2 are MNHNY and SVGAGI (reference sequence). The CDR3 length is 13 residues. With 5 bases removed from V and 8 bases from J, the gap between germline ends came to 15 bases. The CDR3: CASSRAGERGYTF. CDR3 nucleotides: TGTGCCAGCAGTCGGGCAGGGGAGCGCGGCTACACCTTC.

This clonotype was observed a few times. J is TRBJ2-5 and V is TRBV3-1; possibly TRBD2 for D (5 bases). Germline V CDR1 and CDR2: LGHDT, YNNKEL (reference sequence). V was trimmed by 0 bases and J by 1 base, leaving 9 bases between them. The CDR3 has 15 residues. The CDR3, as DNA: TGTGCCAGCAGCCAAGATCCGGGATTCCAAGAGACCCAGTACTTC. Amino acid sequence: CASSQDPGFQETQYF.

The chain has TRBV19 and TRBJ1-5; possibly TRBD1 for D (5 bases). CDR1 is LNHDA, CDR2 SQIVND, per germline (reference sequence). Trimming took 7 bases from V and 0 from J, leaving 13 bases between them. This CDR3 comprises 15 residues. This CDR3 reads CASTTMGLSNQPQHF. CDR3 bases: TGTGCCAGTACTACTATGGGGCTTAGCAATCAGCCCCAGCATTTT. Variable domain in full (rest from reference TRBV19 and TRBJ1-5): DGGITQSPKYLFRKEGQNVTLSCEQNLNHDAMYWYRQDPGQGLRLIYYSQIVNDFQKGDIAEGYSVSREKKESFPLTVTSAQKNPTAFYLCASTTMGLSNQPQHFGDGTRLSIL.

This clonotype was picked up a small number of times. The chain carries TRBV5-1 and TRBJ2-3; D is uncertain. Per germline, CDR1 SGHRS and CDR2 YFSETQ. With 0 bases removed from V and 3 bases from J, the gap between germline ends came to 14 bases. This CDR3 is 16 amino acids long. In DNA, the CDR3 is TGCGCCAGCAGCTTGGTCATCGACAAAGGGACAGATACGCAGTATTTT. Translation gives CASSLVIDKGTDTQYF.